The present T cell receptor beta chain was sequenced within a study of cytomegalovirus exposure and HLA in healthy donors. Germline-derived CDR1 and CDR2 are KGHSH and LQKENI. Trimming cost V 1 base and J 5 bases; bases outside gene matches: 14. The CDR3 length is 19 residues. A multiplex PCR was run with 60 Vbeta primers and 13 Jbeta primers. Clones were read by immunoSEQ multiplex PCR, and TCRdb kept only the in-frame ones, dropping some. The data contain about 97,000 clones, approximately 89% of them singletons. The rearrangement uses TRBV18 and TRBJ1-4; 9 nucleotides align to TRBD1. This sequence originates from a man younger than 40 in good health and CMV-seronegative. The sequencing sample was made of PBMCs. CDR3 nucleotide sequence: TGTGCCAGCTCACCACTTCTTCGGGACAGGGCCTCGGGAAATGAAAAACTGTTTTTT. Encoded protein: CASSPLLRDRASGNEKLFF.